Below, 9 T cell receptor beta chains from the same sample are listed, as sequenced in a study of CD8 T cells in Susac syndrome (dated by TCRdb to about 2019). Libraries were built with the immunoSEQ multiplex PCR assay. RNA was extracted with the RNeasy kit and about 0.5 to 1 ug was reverse transcribed using random hexamers. Starting from the raw public reads, TCRdb applied fastp trimming at Q25, assembled clones with MiXCR and retained in-frame beta chains. Each CDR3 protein gets just one entry, which takes the most common genes and DNA from the rows behind it. Counted in this sample were over 120,000 distinct CDR3 sequences; approximately 93% of them appeared once. The top ten clonotypes cover over 0.07% of the sample. The sample taken for sequencing was CD4+ T cells from PBMCs. Every receptor here comes from a human donor in good health.

CDR3 residues: CASNGGSRSTDTQYF. DNA for the CDR3: TGCGCCAGCAACGGCGGGAGCCGGAGCACAGATACGCAGTATTTT. This chain connects TRBV5-1 to TRBJ2-3; 7 bases agree with TRBD2. J was trimmed by 0 bases and V by 6 bases; bases with no gene match: 7. Germline V gene data show CDR1 as SGHRS and CDR2 as YFSETQ. The CDR3 has 15 amino acids.

This clonotype was seen only once. This chain joins TRBV5-4 and TRBJ2-5; unclear D gene. With 0 bases removed from V and 2 bases from J, the gap between germline ends came to 5 bases. The CDR3 loop spans 13 amino acids. The germline V gene has CDR1 SGHNT and CDR2 YYREEE (reference sequence). CDR3 nucleotide sequence: TGTGCCAGCAGCTTGGTCCAGCAAGAGACCCAGTACTTC. Its protein is CASSLVQQETQYF.

The chain carries TRBV27 and TRBJ2-7, with D possibly TRBD1 on 6 matching bases. Germline V gives CDR1 MNHEY, CDR2 SMNVEV (reference sequence). Deletions cut 6 bases from V and 5 bases from J, with 20 bases between. The CDR3 totals 15 residues. The CDR3 region is CASRSRWQGYHEQYF. DNA for the CDR3: TGTGCCAGCAGATCTCGGTGGCAGGGGTACCACGAGCAGTACTTC.

The chain uses TRBV24-1 and TRBJ2-3; no clear D. The CDR3 extends over 16 amino acids. The germline CDR1 and CDR2 sequences are KGHDR and SFDVKD. V gave up 0 bases and J gave up 3 bases, with 12 bases separating them. The chain's CDR3 is CATSDLKGYETDTQYF. CDR3 coding DNA: TGTGCCACCAGTGATTTGAAGGGCTACGAAACAGATACGCAGTATTTT.

The chain recombines TRBV6-5 with TRBJ1-2; D not resolved. Germline V CDR1 and CDR2: MNHEY, SVGAGI. Trimming took off 9 bases at V and 1 base at J, with 3 bases between the two ends. The CDR3 totals 10 residues. DNA for the CDR3: TGTGCCAGTTGTAACTATGGCTACACCTTC. Translation: CASCNYGYTF.

V is TRBV4-1 and J is TRBJ1-3; possibly TRBD1 for D (6 bases). The CDR3 loop spans 17 amino acids. V was shortened by 0 bases and J by 1 base, with 13 bases between the two germline ends. Germline-derived CDR1 and CDR2 are MGHRA and YSYEKL. As DNA, the CDR3 is TGCGCCAGCAGCCAAGACTCAGGGGCTAGGTCTGGAAACACCATATATTTT. This codes for CASSQDSGARSGNTIYF.

CDR3 in amino acids: CASSEVLEQYF. The CDR3 DNA reads as TGCGCCAGCAGTGAGGTCCTCGAGCAGTACTTC. The gene calls are TRBV10-2 and TRBJ2-7, with D uncertain. The germline V gene has CDR1 WSHSY and CDR2 SAAADI. The CDR3 spans 11 residues. V lost 2 bases to trimming and J lost 6 bases, with 5 bases between them.

V usage is TRBV30 and J usage is TRBJ2-4; no definite D call. Germline assignment: CDR1 GTSNPN and CDR2 SVGIG (reference sequence). V was shortened by 2 bases and J by 5 bases, with 13 bases between the two germline ends. The length of the CDR3 is 14 residues. CDR3 in amino acids: CAWSFTQAENIQYF. The CDR3 nucleotides read TGTGCCTGGAGTTTTACCCAGGCGGAAAACATTCAGTACTTC.

Here the CDR3 DNA reads TGTGCCAGCAGCCCGGCGATAGGAACCGGGGAGCTGTTTTTT. Translating gives CASSPAIGTGELFF. J is TRBJ2-2 and V is TRBV5-6; D gene ambiguous. The CDR3 runs to 14 residues. The ends were cut back, 4 bases at V and 5 bases at J, with 12 bases in the middle. Germline CDR1 reads SGHDT; CDR2 reads YYEEEE.